The rows below give T cell receptor beta chains drawn from one sample of a study of tumor and adjacent non-tumor tissue in lung cancer. Each CDR3 protein is one row after TCRdb ran MiXCR on the multiplex PCR reads. The sample holds about 70,000 distinct CDR3 sequences, about three quarters seen once. Material for sequencing was lung tumor tissue. The receptors originated from a man in his sixties with non-small cell lung cancer. CDR3s include the opening cysteine and the closing phenylalanine or tryptophan. A D gene is named only where the DNA matches it firmly. Rows give clone size only sometimes, using once, few, many, or a class for an expanded clone.

>TRBV5-4|-|-|TRBJ1-2
CDSGLEVVWGYTF
TGTGACAGCGGCTTGGAGGTCGTTTGGGGCTACACCTTC
>TRBV6-6|once|TRBD1|TRBJ1-5
CASGTELNQPKHF
TGTGCCAGCGGGACAGAATTAAATCAGCCCAAGCATTTT
>TRBV12-3/TRBV12-4|-|-|TRBJ2-2
CVSSLGGGRGTGELFF
TGTGTCAGCAGTTTAGGAGGAGGCCGAGGCACCGGTGAGCTGTTTTTT
>TRBV6-5|-|-|TRBJ1-1
CASSGSRRGFTEAFF
TGTGCCAGCAGTGGGTCGAGGAGAGGATTCACTGAAGCTTTCTTT
>TRBV10-1|-|-|TRBJ2-3
CASSDQGAMQYF
TGCGCCAGTAGCGACCAGGGAGCTATGCAGTATTTT
>TRBV10-2|many|-|TRBJ2-7
CARSDGGNTYEQYF
TGCGCCAGAAGTGACGGAGGGAACACCTACGAGCAGTACTTC
>TRBV7-9|-|TRBD1|TRBJ1-2
CTSSSGQPGDYGYTF
TGTACCAGCAGCTCGGGACAGCCGGGAGACTATGGCTACACCTTC
>TRBV13|-|-|TRBJ2-3
CACGLERQNTDTQYF
TGTGCCTGCGGCTTAGAGAGACAGAACACAGATACGCAGTATTTT
>TRBV18|once|TRBD2|TRBJ2-1
CASSPTSGASYNEQFF
TGTGCCAGCTCACCAACTAGCGGGGCATCCTACAATGAGCAGTTCTTC
>TRBV20-1|-|-|TRBJ2-4
CSVTGATGKNIPYF
TGCAGTGTTACCGGCGCTACCGGAAAAAACATTCCGTACTTC
>TRBV20-1|few|TRBD1|TRBJ2-7
CSVRGQVWEQHF
TGCAGTGTCAGGGGACAGGTATGGGAGCAGCACTTC
>TRBV10-3|-|-|TRBJ2-3
CAISGTSRDQPQYF
TGTGCCATCAGTGGGACATCGCGCGATCAGCCCCAGTATTTT
>TRBV29-1|-|-|TRBJ2-1
CSMDTYNEQFF
TGTAGCATGGACACTTACAATGAGCAGTTCTTC
>TRBV2|-|-|TRBJ1-1
CASSEVEGTEAFF
TGTGCCAGCAGTGAAGTGGAGGGCACTGAAGCTTTCTTT